This T cell receptor beta chain is drawn from a study of cytomegalovirus exposure and HLA in healthy donors. Overall study: T cells numbering some 170 million yielded fewer than 140 million unique TCR beta sequences in an earlier analysis.

Researchers ran the PCR with 60 Vbeta and 13 Jbeta primers. Produced via immunoSEQ multiplex PCR; TCRdb's table is partial and in-frame only. Counted here are about 160,000 clones, approximately 77% occurring once; the ten biggest clones make up approximately 1.5%. Healthy bone marrow donors made up the donor group. Study conclusions and caveats: Roughly even sequencing depth across donors was the assumption behind the presence/absence analyses.

A note on this clone: The antigen is not known.

Between the trimmed V and J ends, which lost 8 bases and 6 bases, there was a span of 25 bases. Looked up from germline, CDR1 is MNHEY and CDR2 is SMNVEV (reference sequence). CDR3 length: 17 amino acids. Material for sequencing was PBMCs. The origin of this receptor is a male donor in good health and CMV-seronegative. J is TRBJ1-4 and V is TRBV27; D remains unclear. CDR3 coding DNA: TGTGCCAGCCGTAAAACCCATGCCCGGGGAATGGATGAAAAACTGTTTTTT. Translating gives CASRKTHARGMDEKLFF.